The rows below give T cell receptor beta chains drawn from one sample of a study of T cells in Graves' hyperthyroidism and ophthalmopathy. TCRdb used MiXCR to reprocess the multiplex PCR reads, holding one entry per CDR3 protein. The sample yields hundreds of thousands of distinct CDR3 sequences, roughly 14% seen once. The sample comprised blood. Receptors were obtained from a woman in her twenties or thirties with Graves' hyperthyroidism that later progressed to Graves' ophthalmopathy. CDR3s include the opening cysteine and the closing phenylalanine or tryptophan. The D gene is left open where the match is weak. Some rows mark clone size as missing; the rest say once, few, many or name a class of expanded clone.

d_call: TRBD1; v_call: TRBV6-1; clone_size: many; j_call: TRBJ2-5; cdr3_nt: TGTGCCAGCAGTCCACTCCAGGGGGCGCGGGAGACCCAGTACTTC; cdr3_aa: CASSPLQGARETQYF
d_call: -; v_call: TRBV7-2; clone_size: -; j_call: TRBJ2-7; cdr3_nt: TGTGCCAGCAGCCTCACCGGGACGGTGTCCTACGAGCAGTACTTC; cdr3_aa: CASSLTGTVSYEQYF
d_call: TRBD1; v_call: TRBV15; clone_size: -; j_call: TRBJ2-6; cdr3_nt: TGTGCCACCAGCAGAGGACAGGGGAAATCAACTGGGGCCAACGTCCTGACTTTC; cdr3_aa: CATSRGQGKSTGANVLTF
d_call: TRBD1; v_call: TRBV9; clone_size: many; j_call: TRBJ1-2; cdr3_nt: TGTGCCAGCACCATTGACAGGGGAATCCATGGCTACACCTTC; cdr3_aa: CASTIDRGIHGYTF
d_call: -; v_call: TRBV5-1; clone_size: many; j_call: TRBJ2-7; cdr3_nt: TGCGCCAGCAGCGGCATACAGGGAACGAACTACGAGCAGTACTTC; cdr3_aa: CASSGIQGTNYEQYF
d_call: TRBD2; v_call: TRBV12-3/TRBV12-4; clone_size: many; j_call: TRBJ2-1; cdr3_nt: TGTGCCAGCAGACGGACTAGCACCAATGAGCAGTTCTTC; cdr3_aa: CASRRTSTNEQFF
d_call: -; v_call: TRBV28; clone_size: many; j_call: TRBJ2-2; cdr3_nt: TGTGCCAGCAGCCAACTTACGGACACCGGGGAGCTGTTTTTT; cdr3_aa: CASSQLTDTGELFF
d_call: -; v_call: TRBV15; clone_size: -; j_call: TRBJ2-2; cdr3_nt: TGTGCCACCAGCGCCCACAAGAGCGGGCTGTTTTTT; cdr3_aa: CATSAHKSGLFF
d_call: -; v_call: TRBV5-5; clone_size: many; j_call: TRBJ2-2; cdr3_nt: TGTGCCAGCACCCAAGGACACGTTGGGACCGGGGAGCTGTTTTTT; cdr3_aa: CASTQGHVGTGELFF
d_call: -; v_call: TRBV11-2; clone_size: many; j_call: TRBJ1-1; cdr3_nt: TGTGCCAGCAGCTTAATTATAGCGGGGGCCGGCCCGACTTCGAGAACTGAAGCTTTCTTT; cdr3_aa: CASSLIIAGAGPTSRTEAFF
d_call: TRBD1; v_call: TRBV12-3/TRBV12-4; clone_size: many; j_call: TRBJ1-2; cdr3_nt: TGTGCCTTGGGACAGAACTATGGCTACACCTTC; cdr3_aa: CALGQNYGYTF
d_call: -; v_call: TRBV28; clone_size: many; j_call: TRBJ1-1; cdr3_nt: TGTGCCAGCAGCCGACCTGGGGCGGTAGTAAACACTGAAGCTTTCTTT; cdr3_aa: CASSRPGAVVNTEAFF
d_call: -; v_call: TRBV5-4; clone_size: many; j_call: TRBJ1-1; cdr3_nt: TGTGCCTTCCAGCTTACAACGGGAGCTTTCTTT; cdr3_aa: CAFQLTTGAFF
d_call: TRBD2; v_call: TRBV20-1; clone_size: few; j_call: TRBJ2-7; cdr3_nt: TGCAGTGCTAGTAGCGGGGTAGGCTACGAGCAGTACTTC; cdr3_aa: CSASSGVGYEQYF
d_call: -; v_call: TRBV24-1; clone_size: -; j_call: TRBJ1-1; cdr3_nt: TGTGCCCGTGTAGAGGCGAGCCCTGAAGCTTTCTTT; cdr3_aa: CARVEASPEAFF
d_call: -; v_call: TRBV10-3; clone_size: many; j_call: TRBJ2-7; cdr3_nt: TGTGCCATCTCCTACCTGAGGCACGACGAGCAGTACTTC; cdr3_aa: CAISYLRHDEQYF
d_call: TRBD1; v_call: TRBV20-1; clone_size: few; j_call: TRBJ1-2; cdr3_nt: TGCAGTGCTAGAGTACCGGGACAGGGCTATGGCTACACCTTC; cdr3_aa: CSARVPGQGYGYTF
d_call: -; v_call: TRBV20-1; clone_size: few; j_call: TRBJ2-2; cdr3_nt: TGCAGTGCTAGAGACTTGAGTTCGACCGGGGAGCTGTTTTTT; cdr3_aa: CSARDLSSTGELFF
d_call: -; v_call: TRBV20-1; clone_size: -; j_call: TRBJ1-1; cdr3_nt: TGCAGTGCTAGAGGGGGGGGGCATAGTTTGTACACTGAAGCTTTCTTT; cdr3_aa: CSARGGGHSLYTEAFF
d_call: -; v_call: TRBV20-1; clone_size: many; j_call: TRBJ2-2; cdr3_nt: TGCAGTGCTCCCATGACCGGTACCGGGGAGCTGTTTTTT; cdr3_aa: CSAPMTGTGELFF
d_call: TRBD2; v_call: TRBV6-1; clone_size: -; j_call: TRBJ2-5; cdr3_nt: TGTGCCAGCAGTTACGGAGGGCGGGGGGAGACCCAGTACTTC; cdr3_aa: CASSYGGRGETQYF
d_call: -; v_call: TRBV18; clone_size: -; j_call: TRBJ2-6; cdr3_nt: TGTGCCAGCTCACCGCCTCCGAACGGGGTCTTCCTGACTTTC; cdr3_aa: CASSPPPNGVFLTF
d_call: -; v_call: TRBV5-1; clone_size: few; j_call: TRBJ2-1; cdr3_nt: TGCGCCAGCAGCTCCGACCCGCTAACCTACAATGAGCAGTTCTTC; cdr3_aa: CASSSDPLTYNEQFF
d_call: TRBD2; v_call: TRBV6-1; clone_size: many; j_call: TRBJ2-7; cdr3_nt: TGTGCCAGCAGTGAACCGGCTAGCGGGGGATCCTACGAGCAGTACTTC; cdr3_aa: CASSEPASGGSYEQYF
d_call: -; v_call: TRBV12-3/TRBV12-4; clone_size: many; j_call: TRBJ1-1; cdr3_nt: TGTGCCAGCACCTTGACCGGGGGGACTGAAGCTTTCTTT; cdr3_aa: CASTLTGGTEAFF
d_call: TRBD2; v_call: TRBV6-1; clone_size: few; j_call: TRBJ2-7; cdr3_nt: TGTGCCAGCAGACCCGGACTAGCGGGAGCCTACGAGCAGTACTTC; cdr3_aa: CASRPGLAGAYEQYF
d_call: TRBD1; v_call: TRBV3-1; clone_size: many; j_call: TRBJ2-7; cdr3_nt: TGTGCCAGCAGCCAAGAAGGGGGCGGTACGCCCGAGCAGTACTTC; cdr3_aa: CASSQEGGGTPEQYF